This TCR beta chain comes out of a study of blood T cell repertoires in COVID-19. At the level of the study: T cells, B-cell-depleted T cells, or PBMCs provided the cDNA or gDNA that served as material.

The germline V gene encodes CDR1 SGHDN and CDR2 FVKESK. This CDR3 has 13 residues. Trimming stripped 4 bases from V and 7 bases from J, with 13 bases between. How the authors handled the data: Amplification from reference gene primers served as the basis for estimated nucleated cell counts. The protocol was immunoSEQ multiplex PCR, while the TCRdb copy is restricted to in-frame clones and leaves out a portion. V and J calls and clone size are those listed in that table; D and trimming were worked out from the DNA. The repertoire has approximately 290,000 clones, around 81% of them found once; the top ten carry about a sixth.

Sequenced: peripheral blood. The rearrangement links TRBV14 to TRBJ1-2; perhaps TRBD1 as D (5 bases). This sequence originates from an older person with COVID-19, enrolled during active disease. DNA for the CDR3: TGTGCCAGCAGCCCAAGGGGCGCGAGTGGCTACACCTTC. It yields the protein CASSPRGASGYTF.